Sequencing of this T cell receptor (beta chain) was carried out in a study of blood T cell repertoires in COVID-19. Turning to the study itself: T cells, B-cell-depleted T cells, or PBMCs provided the cDNA or gDNA that served as material.

As processed by the authors: By means of reference gene primer amplification, nucleated cell counts were estimated. TCRdb's table, derived via immunoSEQ multiplex PCR, lists solely in-frame clones and lacks some. V and J calls and clone size are copied from that table; D and trimming were computed from the DNA. The sample records some 70,000 clones, 88% being singletons. Only one count was recorded for this clone. Germline CDR1 is SEHNR and CDR2 is FQNEAQ (reference sequence). V trimming: 5 bases; J trimming: 8 bases; junction bases outside the gene matches: 10. This CDR3 comprises 14 residues. The source is a man in his 70s with active or convalescent COVID-19. This sequence joins TRBV7-9 and TRBJ1-2; 8 bases are shared with TRBD1. The sample taken for sequencing was peripheral blood. CDR3 in amino acids: CASSDGRGPVGYTF. The CDR3 coding sequence is TGTGCCAGCAGCGATGGCAGGGGGCCTGTGGGCTACACCTTC.